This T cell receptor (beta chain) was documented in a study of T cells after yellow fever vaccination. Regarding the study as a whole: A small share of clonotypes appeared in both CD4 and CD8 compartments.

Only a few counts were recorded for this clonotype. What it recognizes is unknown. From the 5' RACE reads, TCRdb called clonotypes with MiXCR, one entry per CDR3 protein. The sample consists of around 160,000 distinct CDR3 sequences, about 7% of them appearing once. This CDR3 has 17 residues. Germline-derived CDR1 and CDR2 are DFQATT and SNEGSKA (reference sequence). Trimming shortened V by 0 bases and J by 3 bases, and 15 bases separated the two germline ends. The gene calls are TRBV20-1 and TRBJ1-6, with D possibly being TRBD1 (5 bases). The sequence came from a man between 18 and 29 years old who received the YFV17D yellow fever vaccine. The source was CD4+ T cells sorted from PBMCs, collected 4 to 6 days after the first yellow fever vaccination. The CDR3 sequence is CSARDSGGGYYNSPLHF. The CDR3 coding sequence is TGCAGTGCTAGAGATAGTGGGGGGGGTTACTATAATTCACCCCTCCACTTT.